The 10 T cell receptor beta chains given below trace back to one sample, sequenced in a study of blood T cells in healthy people across ages. Using a J-beta primer mix together with a sample-barcoded 5' primer, a second PCR was run for roughly 6 to 12 cycles. Each CDR3 protein gets one entry after TCRdb re-called the 5' RACE reads with MiXCR. The sample lists about a million distinct CDR3 sequences; around two fifths were seen once. The material sequenced was blood. These receptors all stem from a man aged 18 to 29 in good health.

The gene calls are TRBV6-1 and TRBJ1-1; no reliable D call. The V gene's germline CDR1 is MNHNS and CDR2 SASEGT. V was pared by 8 bases and J by 1 base, with 11 bases between. The CDR3 sequence is 13 residues long. CDR3 in amino acids: CASPRRGNTEAFF. The DNA for the CDR3 is TGTGCCAGCCCGAGAAGAGGGAACACTGAAGCTTTCTTT.

For the CDR3, the DNA is TGTGCCAGCAGTTTAAATGCTGCGGGGCAGCCCCAGCATTTT. This translates into CASSLNAAGQPQHF. The chain has TRBV28 and TRBJ1-5, with unresolved D. The germline gives CDR1 MDHEN, CDR2 SYDVKM. The CDR3 has 14 residues. V was shortened by 2 bases and J by 7 bases, with 12 bases between the two germline ends.

In its sample, this clonotype was seen a few times. The rearrangement uses TRBV11-1 and TRBJ2-7, with no clear D. This CDR3 has 13 amino acids. Trimming shortened V by 2 bases and J by 4 bases, and 9 bases separated the two germline ends. The germline gives CDR1 SGHAT, CDR2 FQDESV (reference sequence). The CDR3 DNA is TGTGCCAGCAGCTTAAGACTGGAGTACGAGCAGTACTTC. Its translation: CASSLRLEYEQYF. Based on the CDR3 plus reference TRBV11-1 and TRBJ2-7, the full variable domain is EAEVAQSPRYKITEKSQAVAFWCDPISGHATLYWYRQILGQGPELLVQFQDESVVDDSQLPKDRFSAERLKGVDSTLKIQPAELGDSAMYLCASSLRLEYEQYFGPGTRLTVT.

This clonotype came up a few times. The chain carries TRBV7-2 and TRBJ1-5; 7 bases fit TRBD1. J lost 5 bases, V lost 5 bases, and 6 bases had no gene match. CDR1 and CDR2 (germline): SGHTA, FQGNSA. The CDR3 consists of 14 residues. This CDR3 reads CASSVNRGDQPQHF. CDR3 nucleotide sequence: TGTGCCAGCAGCGTAAACAGGGGAGATCAGCCCCAGCATTTT.

This chain uses TRBV7-2 with TRBJ2-1; 8 nucleotides line up with TRBD2. The germline V gene encodes CDR1 SGHTA and CDR2 FQGNSA. The CDR3 has 14 amino acids. Germline trimming cut 4 bases from V and 13 bases from J; bases unmatched to any gene: 12. CDR3 residues: CASSWLAGKETQFF. The CDR3 DNA follows: TGTGCCAGCAGCTGGTTAGCGGGGAAAGAGACCCAGTTCTTC.

This clonotype was recorded only once. J is TRBJ1-3 and V is TRBV11-1; no firm D call. Trimming shortened V by 3 bases and J by 0 bases, and 9 bases separated the two germline ends. Germline-derived CDR1 and CDR2 are SGHAT and FQDESV (reference sequence). The CDR3 covers 15 residues. The CDR3 loop reads CASSFSGNSGNTIYF. Here the CDR3 DNA reads TGTGCCAGCAGCTTCTCCGGAAACTCTGGAAACACCATATATTTT.

V gene TRBV20-1 combines with J gene TRBJ1-1; D gene uncertain. The CDR3 has 15 amino acids. Trimming stripped 6 bases from V and 0 bases from J, with 17 bases between. Germline loops: CDR1 DFQATT, CDR2 SNEGSKA (reference sequence). CDR3 region: CSALGFAALNTEAFF. In DNA form, the CDR3 reads TGCAGTGCGCTAGGATTTGCAGCACTGAACACTGAAGCTTTCTTT.

The V call is TRBV9, the J call TRBJ1-2; 7 bases fit TRBD1. This CDR3 spans 15 amino acids. Trimming removed 4 bases from V and 2 bases from J; junction bases left unmatched: 8. The V gene's germline CDR1 is SGDLS and CDR2 YYNGEE. CDR3 region: CASSQGGVRNYGYTF. DNA of the CDR3: TGTGCCAGCAGCCAAGGGGGCGTTAGGAACTATGGCTACACCTTC. Full variable domain (missing parts from reference TRBV9 and TRBJ1-2): DSGVTQTPKHLITATGQRVTLRCSPRSGDLSVYWYQQSLDQGLQFLIQYYNGEERAKGNILERFSAQQFPDLHSELNLSSLELGDSALYFCASSQGGVRNYGYTFGSGTRLTVV.

This CDR3 is CASSVEWGGTQYF. The CDR3 nucleotides read TGTGCCAGCAGTGTAGAATGGGGAGGTACGCAGTATTTT. The chain has TRBV27 and TRBJ2-3; D perhaps matches TRBD2 (6 bases). Trimming took off 5 bases at V and 8 bases at J, with 14 bases between the two ends. Germline loops: CDR1 MNHEY, CDR2 SMNVEV (reference sequence). The CDR3 sequence is 13 residues long.

The J gene is TRBJ1-2, the V gene TRBV7-2; D possibly corresponds to TRBD1 (5 bases). This CDR3 contains 14 residues. Germline values: CDR1 SGHTA, CDR2 FQGNSA. The ends were cut back, 1 base at V and 8 bases at J, with 14 bases in the middle. The CDR3 protein is CASSLVRQGGGYTF. In nucleotides, the CDR3 is TGTGCCAGCAGCTTAGTCCGCCAGGGTGGAGGCTACACCTTC.